The T cell receptor beta chain described here comes from a study of blood T cells in healthy people across ages (dated by TCRdb to between 2015 and 2016). Background for the entire study: In model experiments, roughly one uniquely barcoded TCR beta cDNA molecule per two T cells was captured by template switching. Using the same blood draw, the study looked at two additional independent replicas of 1 million unique cDNA reads for two donors, one aged 18 to 30 and the other aged 80 or older. To avoid experimental bias, donors of different ages were randomly spread across the sequencing lanes. Using deep sequencing normalized with unique cDNA molecular identifiers, the study measured how TCR beta repertoire diversity changes with age. Donors were grouped into four age groups: young (average 16 years), middle-aged (less than 40), aged (roughly 67) and long-lived (just over 80).

Donors were a few dozen systemically healthy Caucasian individuals from Russia aged roughly 6 to 95 years. About 10 milliliters of peripheral blood were collected from each donor into EDTA-treated Vacutainer tubes. Ficoll-Paque density-gradient centrifugation was used to isolate PBMCs, with at least 6.5 million per sample. Trizol reagent was used to extract total RNA from PBMCs, with at least 5 micrograms per sample. The percentages of naive CD45RAhigh/CD27high T cells were determined by flow cytometry on a PBMC aliquot from every donor. Libraries were built with 5' RACE. Sequencing took place on an Illumina HiSeq 2500. A second PCR of about 6 to 12 cycles was run with a J-beta primer mix and a sample-barcoded 5' primer. A unique molecular identifier was introduced onto each TCR beta cDNA molecule by a template-switch 5' adaptor carrying 12 random nucleotides. Each sample yielded at least 3 million CDR3-containing paired-end reads. The Mint cDNA synthesis kit, primed by a TRBC-specific oligonucleotide, was used to synthesize first-strand cDNA from all RNA. All cDNA was treated with uracil-DNA glycosylase and then went through a first 18-cycle PCR with the universal primers M1SS and BC2_uni_R. On the authors' methods: Normalization of each sample was performed by random selection of 1 million high-quality reads, each carrying a distinct molecular identifier. Instead of being binned into consensus sequences, reads that shared molecular identifiers were thrown out. CDR3 identification, clonotype clustering and error correction used MiTCR with a Q25 quality threshold and the strictest error-elimination algorithm. A nonparametric unseen species model with Euler transformation was used to estimate lower-bound total TCR beta diversity. TCRdb passed the public sequencing reads through fastp at Q25 and MiXCR, retaining productive beta sequences. For every CDR3 protein sequence, its rows merge into one entry that carries the most common genes and DNA. The V and J calls come from TCRdb's annotation, not from the publication. Counted in this sample were some 1 million distinct CDR3 sequences; roughly 45% of them appeared once. Together, the top ten hold 15% to 20% of the sample.

A note on this clonotype: Its antigen has not been determined. Base qualities are not at hand, and no much larger clone is one base apart.

What the research found in general, with its limitations: As age increased, observed TCR beta diversity per million T cells dropped in a roughly linear way, and a significant reduction was already evident by age 40. Because donor CMV infection status was unknown, age-related changes in expanded clonotypes were potentially confounded. Estimates of total diversity from one million sequenced T cells were regarded as lower bounds and underestimates. Since profiling was done on bulk unsorted PBMCs, naive and antigen-experienced compartments could not be conclusively compared. Compared with the aged group, the long-lived group had more naive CD4+ T cells, fewer expanded clones and increased TCR diversity, a pattern suggesting age selection. There was a strong correlation between observed TCR beta diversity and the percentage of naive T cells measured by flow cytometry.

The CDR3 measures 16 amino acids from cysteine to phenylalanine. The only DNA kept is the CDR3, 48 bases in frame from the first base. The germline V gene sets CDR1 to KGHSH and CDR2 to LQKENI. Trimming leaves V shorter by 2 bases and J shorter by 3 bases, with the junction holding 5 bases beyond the gene matches. Sequencing input: blood. The sequence links TRBV18 to TRBJ2-7, with TRBD2 matching 12 junction bases. The source of this sequence is a woman in her sixties or seventies in good health. CDR3 protein: CASSPGLAGNNYEQYF. At the DNA level, the sequence is TGTGCCAGCTCACCAGGACTAGCGGGAAACAACTACGAGCAGTACTTC. Here the CDR3 is joined to the reference TRBV18 and TRBJ2-7 genes, and the full variable domain is: NAGVMQNPRHLVRRRGQEARLRCSPMKGHSHVYWYRQLPEEGLKFMVYLQKENIIDESGMPKERFSAEFPKEGPSILRIQQVVRGDSAAYFCASSPGLAGNNYEQYFGPGTRLTVT.